This TCR beta chain was sequenced for a study of neurological immune-mediated disorders. For the unsorted libraries, 2 million PBMCs stored at -80 C served as input. A note on this clonotype: The antigen remains undetermined.

It was by 5'RACE with 10-nucleotide random UMIs that the cDNA was made. TCRdb reanalysed the 5' RACE reads using MiXCR and keeps one entry per CDR3 protein. The sample carries 65,000 to 85,000 distinct CDR3 sequences, about 3% recorded once. The study's findings and limits: Across subjects, no CDR3 amino acid sequence appeared in expanded clones of more than one subject, a finding that suggested private repertoires in all groups.

The V and J ends lost 1 base and 0 bases respectively, with 9 bases between them. Germline V lookup: CDR1 SGHTA, CDR2 FQGNSA. There are 16 residues in the CDR3. This chain connects TRBV7-2 to TRBJ2-2; D gene uncertain. Sequenced sample: PBMCs. The clonotype originates from a woman between 50 and 59 years old with multiple sclerosis. CDR3 nucleotides: TGTGCCAGCAGCTTAGAAGGCGGATCGAACACCGGGGAGCTGTTTTTT. Its translation: CASSLEGGSNTGELFF.